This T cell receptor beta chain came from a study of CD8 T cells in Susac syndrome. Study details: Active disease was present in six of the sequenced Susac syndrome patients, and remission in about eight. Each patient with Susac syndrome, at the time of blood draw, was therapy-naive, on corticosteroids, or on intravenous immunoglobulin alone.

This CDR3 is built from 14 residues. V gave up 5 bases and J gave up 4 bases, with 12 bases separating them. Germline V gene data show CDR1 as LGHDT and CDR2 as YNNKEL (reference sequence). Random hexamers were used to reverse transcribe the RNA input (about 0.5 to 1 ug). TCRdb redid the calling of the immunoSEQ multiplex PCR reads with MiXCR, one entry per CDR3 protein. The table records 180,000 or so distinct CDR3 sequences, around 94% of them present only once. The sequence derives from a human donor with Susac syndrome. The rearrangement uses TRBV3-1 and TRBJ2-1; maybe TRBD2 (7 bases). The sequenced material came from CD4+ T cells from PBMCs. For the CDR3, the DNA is TGTGCCAGCAGCTTAGGGGGGGATTACAATGAGCAGTTCTTC. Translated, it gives CASSLGGDYNEQFF.